Following are 7 T cell receptor beta chains from one sample sequenced in a study of blood T cells in healthy people across ages. It was with a sample-barcoded 5' primer and a J-beta primer mix that a second PCR of about 6 to 12 cycles was run. TCRdb ran MiXCR on the 5' RACE reads and lists one entry per CDR3 protein. The sample includes around 320,000 distinct CDR3 sequences, roughly 26% of them seen just once. The sequencing sample was made of blood. The source is a woman in her 70s in good health.

The CDR3 DNA sequence: TGTGCCAGCAGTTTAATGGGGAAGCGGGAGACCCAGTACTTC. Its protein is CASSLMGKRETQYF. The V and J genes are TRBV28 and TRBJ2-5; a weak D match, TRBD2 (5 bases). The germline V and J ends were trimmed by 2 bases and 5 bases, with 12 bases remaining between them. The CDR3 has 14 residues. Germline V gene sequence: CDR1 MDHEN, CDR2 SYDVKM. The whole variable domain, filled in from reference TRBV28 and TRBJ2-5, reads DVKVTQSSRYLVKRTGEKVFLECVQDMDHENMFWYRQDPGLGLRLIYFSYDVKMKEKGDIPEGYSVSREKKERFSLILESASTNQTSMYLCASSLMGKRETQYFGPGTRLLVL.

The chain carries TRBV15 and TRBJ1-5; D is ambiguous. V shed 3 bases and J shed 5 bases, with 11 bases lying between them. Germline-derived CDR1 and CDR2 are LNHNV and YYDKDF (reference sequence). The CDR3 sequence is 14 residues long. CDR3 amino acids: CATSRLGGHQPQHF. CDR3 DNA: TGTGCCACCAGCAGGCTTGGAGGCCATCAGCCCCAGCATTTT.

The V and J genes are TRBV28 and TRBJ1-2; 7 nucleotides align to TRBD1. Germline V lookup: CDR1 MDHEN, CDR2 SYDVKM. CDR3 length equals 14 residues. Trimming took 2 bases from V and 6 from J; bases not matched to a gene: 6. CDR3 region: CASSLGTGVDGYTF. CDR3 DNA: TGTGCCAGCAGTTTAGGCACAGGGGTCGATGGCTACACCTTC.

A word on this clonotype: The missing conserved phenylalanine or tryptophan at the end of this CDR3 makes a read error likely. The genes are TRBV25-1 and TRBJ1-4; 9 nucleotides line up with TRBD1. Per germline, CDR1 MGHDK and CDR2 SYGVNS. The CDR3 has 14 residues. The junction had 4 bases not matched to a gene; V was cut back by 1 base and J by 10 bases. The CDR3 protein is CASSEFGQGRKLFL. Here the CDR3 DNA reads TGTGCCAGCAGTGAATTTGGACAGGGGCGAAAACTGTTTTTG.

This clonotype was recorded at least ten times. The rearrangement joins TRBV28 to TRBJ2-5, with 9 nucleotides matching TRBD2. This CDR3 has 14 residues. V shed 8 bases, J shed 6 bases, and the junction held 10 bases outside the gene matches. Germline CDR1 MDHEN, CDR2 SYDVKM. The CDR3 bases are TGTGCCAGCGCGGGGGGGGCTGGGAGAAAGACCCAGTACTTC. Its protein product is CASAGGAGRKTQYF. Full variable domain (missing parts from reference TRBV28 and TRBJ2-5): DVKVTQSSRYLVKRTGEKVFLECVQDMDHENMFWYRQDPGLGLRLIYFSYDVKMKEKGDIPEGYSVSREKKERFSLILESASTNQTSMYLCASAGGAGRKTQYFGPGTRLLVL.

In this sample, this clonotype turned up a few times. The chain couples TRBV29-1 to TRBJ2-7; D could derive from TRBD1 or TRBD2 (5 bases each). The CDR3 totals 13 residues. The V gene's germline CDR1 is SQVTM and CDR2 ANQGSEA. Trimming removed 7 bases at V and 5 bases at J, with 18 bases between. CDR3 sequence reads: CSGNRDRPHEQYF. The CDR3 DNA reads TGCAGCGGAAACCGGGACCGGCCTCACGAGCAGTACTTC.

This clonotype was observed a few times. The rearrangement links TRBV6-2 or TRBV6-3 to TRBJ2-5, with D maybe TRBD1 (7 bases). The CDR3 loop spans 15 amino acids. The germline V gene encodes CDR1 MNHEY and CDR2 SVGEGT. The V end was cut by 7 bases, the J end by 7 bases, with 22 bases between. Here the CDR3 DNA reads TGTGCCAGCATGAGGAGGGGACAGACCAAAGGGACCCAGTACTTC. Its protein is CASMRRGQTKGTQYF.